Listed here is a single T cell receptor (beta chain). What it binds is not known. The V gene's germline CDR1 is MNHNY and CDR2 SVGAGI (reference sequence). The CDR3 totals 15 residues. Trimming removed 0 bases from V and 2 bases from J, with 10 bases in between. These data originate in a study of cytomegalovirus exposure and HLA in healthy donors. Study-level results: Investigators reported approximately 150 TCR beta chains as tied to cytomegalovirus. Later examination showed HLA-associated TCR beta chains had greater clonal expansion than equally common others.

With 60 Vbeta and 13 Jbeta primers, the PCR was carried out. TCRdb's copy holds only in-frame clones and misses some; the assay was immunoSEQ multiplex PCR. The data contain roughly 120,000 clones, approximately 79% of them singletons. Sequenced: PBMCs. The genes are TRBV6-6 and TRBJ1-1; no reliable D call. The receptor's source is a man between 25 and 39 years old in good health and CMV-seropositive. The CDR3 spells CASSYSGAYNTEAFF. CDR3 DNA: TGTGCCAGCAGTTACTCTGGAGCTTACAACACTGAAGCTTTCTTT.